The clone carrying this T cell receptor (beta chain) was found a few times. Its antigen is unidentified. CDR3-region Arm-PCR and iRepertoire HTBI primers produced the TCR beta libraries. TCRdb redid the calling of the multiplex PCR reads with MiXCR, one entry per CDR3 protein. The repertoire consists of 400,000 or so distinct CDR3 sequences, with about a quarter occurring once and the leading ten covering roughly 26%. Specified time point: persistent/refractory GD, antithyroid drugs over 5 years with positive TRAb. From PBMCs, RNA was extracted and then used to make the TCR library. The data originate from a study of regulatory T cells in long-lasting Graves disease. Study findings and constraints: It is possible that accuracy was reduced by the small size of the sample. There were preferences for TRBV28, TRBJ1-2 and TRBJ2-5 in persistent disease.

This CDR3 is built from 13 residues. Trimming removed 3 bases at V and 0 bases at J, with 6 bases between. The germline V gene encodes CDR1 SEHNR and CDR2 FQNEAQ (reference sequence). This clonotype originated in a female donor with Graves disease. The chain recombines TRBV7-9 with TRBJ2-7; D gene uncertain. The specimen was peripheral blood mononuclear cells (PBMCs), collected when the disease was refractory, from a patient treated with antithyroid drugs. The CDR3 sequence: CASSFSSSYEQYF. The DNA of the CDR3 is TGTGCCAGCAGCTTCTCGAGCTCCTACGAGCAGTACTTC. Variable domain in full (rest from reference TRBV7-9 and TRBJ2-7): DTGVSQNPRHKITKRGQNVTFRCDPISEHNRLYWYRQTLGQGPEFLTYFQNEAQLEKSRLLSDRFSAERPKGSFSTLEIQRTEQGDSAMYLCASSFSSSYEQYFGPGTRLTVT.